Included here is one TCR beta chain sequence, with context. TCRdb keeps only in-frame clones here, not all; method: immunoSEQ multiplex PCR. The sample has some 100,000 clones; 58% are singletons. The sample comes from a study of cytotoxic CD8 clonotypes in ibrutinib-treated CLL. Germline CDR1 MRHNA, CDR2 SNTAGT. CDR3 size: 14 residues. The V gene lost 4 bases and the J gene lost 9 bases, with 17 bases spanning the gap. V and J are TRBV6-4 and TRBJ2-3; D possibly corresponds to TRBD1 (6 bases). This TCR was sampled from a human donor with chronic lymphocytic leukemia. Here the sequenced sample was PBMCs, taken after 24 months of ibrutinib treatment. CDR3 in DNA: TGTGCCAGCAGTGCCCTGGACAGCCCAGGAACGCAGTATTTT. It translates to CASSALDSPGTQYF.